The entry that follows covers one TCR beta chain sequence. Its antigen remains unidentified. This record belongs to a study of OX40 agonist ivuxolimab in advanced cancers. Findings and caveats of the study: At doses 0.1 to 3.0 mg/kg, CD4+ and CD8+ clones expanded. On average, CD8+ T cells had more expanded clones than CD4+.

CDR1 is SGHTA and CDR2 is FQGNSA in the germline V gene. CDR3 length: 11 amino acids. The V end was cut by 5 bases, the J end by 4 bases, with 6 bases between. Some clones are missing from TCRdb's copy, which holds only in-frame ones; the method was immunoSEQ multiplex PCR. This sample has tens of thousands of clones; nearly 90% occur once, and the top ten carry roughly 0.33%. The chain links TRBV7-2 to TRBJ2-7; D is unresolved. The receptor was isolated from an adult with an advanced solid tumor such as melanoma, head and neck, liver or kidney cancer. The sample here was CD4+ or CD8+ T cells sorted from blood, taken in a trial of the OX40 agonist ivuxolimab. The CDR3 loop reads CASSASYEQYF. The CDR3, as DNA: TGTGCCAGCAGCGCTAGTTACGAGCAGTACTTC.